Here is one T cell receptor beta chain with its context. Its antigen is unknown. Researchers reported that TCR beta cDNA libraries carried unique molecular identifiers. TCRdb processed the PCR reads anew with MiXCR; each CDR3 protein has one entry. Here the sample spans some 500,000 distinct CDR3 sequences, roughly 46% being singletons. The data derive from a study of post-analysis software for immune sequencing data. Whole-study context: Patients had relapsing-remitting, secondary progressive or progressive-relapsing multiple sclerosis; some lacked subtype. Overall study findings and caveats: When patients were compared with controls, 5 or 6 TRBV segments were more frequent, TRBV5-6, TRBV5-1 and TRBV20-1 among them.

Germline assignment: CDR1 DFQATT and CDR2 SNEGSKA (reference sequence). This CDR3 contains 14 residues. V gave up 3 bases and J gave up 2 bases, with 10 bases separating them. The V and J genes are TRBV20-1 and TRBJ1-4, with D possibly TRBD1 on 5 matching bases. The specimen sequenced was blood. This clonotype was sampled from a girl aged 10-17 years with multiple sclerosis. The CDR3 nucleotides are TGCAGTGCTAGTGTTCGGGGCACTAATGAAAAACTGTTTTTT. Its translation: CSASVRGTNEKLFF.